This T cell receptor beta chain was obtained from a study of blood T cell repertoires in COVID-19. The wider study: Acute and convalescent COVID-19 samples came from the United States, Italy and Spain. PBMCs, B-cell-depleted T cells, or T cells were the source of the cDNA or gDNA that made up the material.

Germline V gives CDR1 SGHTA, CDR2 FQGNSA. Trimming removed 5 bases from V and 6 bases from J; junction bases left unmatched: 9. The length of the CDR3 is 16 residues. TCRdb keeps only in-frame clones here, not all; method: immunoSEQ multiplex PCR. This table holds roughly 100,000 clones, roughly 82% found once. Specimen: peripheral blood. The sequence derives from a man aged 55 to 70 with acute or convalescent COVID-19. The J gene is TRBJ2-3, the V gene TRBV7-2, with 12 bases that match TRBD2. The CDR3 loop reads CASSPQALAGGDTQYF. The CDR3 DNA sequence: TGTGCCAGCAGCCCCCAGGCTCTAGCGGGAGGGGATACGCAGTATTTT.